This T cell receptor beta chain was documented in a study of blood T cell repertoires in COVID-19. Sequencing was performed with immunoSEQ multiplex PCR; in TCRdb, only in-frame clones are kept and a portion is missing. In the table there are approximately 480,000 clones, roughly 89% of which are singletons. Germline-derived CDR1 and CDR2 are SGHDT and YYEEEE. J lost 5 bases, V lost 0 bases, and 2 bases had no gene match. CDR3 length: 15 amino acids. This rearrangement joins TRBV5-6 to TRBJ2-5; TRBD1 matches at 12 bases. The specimen sequenced was peripheral blood. The TCR was taken from a man aged 18 to 30 with COVID-19, enrolled during active disease. CDR3 protein: CASSLGDRGLETQYF. In nucleotides, the CDR3 is TGTGCCAGCAGCTTGGGGGACAGGGGGCTCGAGACCCAGTACTTC.